The clone carrying this T cell receptor (beta chain) has ten or more counts. Its matching antigen is unknown. The data originate from a study of T-cell reconstitution after alpha-beta-depleted transplantation in children. Study findings and constraints: Approximately two months post-transplant, alpha-beta T cells reportedly originated from several hundred expanded graft clones. A year post-transplant, T-cell counts and diversity derived mostly from newly produced T cells.

The CDR3 is made up of 14 amino acids. CDR1 and CDR2 from the germline V gene are SGHTS and YDEGEE. V was cut by 2 bases and J by 2 bases, with 8 bases left in between. Construction of the TCRbeta library involved unique molecular identifiers. TCRdb re-called the PCR reads with MiXCR, one entry per CDR3 protein. Of 330,000 or so distinct CDR3 sequences listed, around 10% are singletons. This TCR derives from a boy in the first two years of life with acute myeloid leukemia, due to receive a stem cell transplant. The chain combines TRBV5-8 with TRBJ1-5, with no clear D. The input for sequencing was PBMCs, taken before TCRalphabeta/CD19-depleted stem cell transplant. As DNA, the CDR3 is TGTGCCAGCAGCTTTCGGGTGCGCAATCAGCCCCAGCATTTT. Translation: CASSFRVRNQPQHF.